This T cell receptor (beta chain) was documented in a study of spatial heterogeneity in lung cancer. TCRdb itself ran the 5' RACE reads through MiXCR, one entry per CDR3 protein. The top ten hold 17% of the sample, which has fewer than 15,000 distinct CDR3 sequences, roughly 2.9% seen once. CDR1 SGHTA and CDR2 FQGNSA come from the germline V gene. The CDR3 loop spans 16 amino acids. Trimming took 1 base from V and 0 from J, leaving 10 bases between them. This clonotype is judged medium-sized (0.01 to 0.1%). Antigen specificity is unknown. Points from the study as a whole: One measure, the expanded intratumoral alpha and beta TCR count, tracked tumor mutation counts.

Described time point: sample taken at primary tumor resection. Unsorted whole RNA of tumor, nontumor lung or frozen PBMC was sequenced. The TCR was taken from a male donor with early-stage non-small cell lung cancer. The source material was lung tumor tissue, sampled at surgery. The chain carries TRBV7-2 and TRBJ2-1, with a tentative D call TRBD2 (6 bases). As DNA, the CDR3 is TGTGCCAGCAGCTTAGGAGGGGACTCCTCCTACAATGAGCAGTTCTTC. This encodes CASSLGGDSSYNEQFF.